This TCR beta chain derives from a study of OX40 agonist ivuxolimab in advanced cancers. Study-wide background: Patients were treated with ivuxolimab, an agonistic anti-OX40 (CD134) antibody. Patients in dose escalation had liver, melanoma, kidney or head and neck cancers.

About this clone itself: Its antigen is still unknown.

TCRdb keeps only in-frame clones here, not all; method: immunoSEQ multiplex PCR. The repertoire holds 50,000 to 55,000 clones, with approximately 80% as singletons. Trimming left V 3 bases short and J 4 bases short, with 15 bases between. CDR3 size: 15 residues. Germline V gene data show CDR1 as LNHDA and CDR2 as SQIVND (reference sequence). General study results and limits: Expansion of clones was among the lowest in partial responders at 0.1-3.0 mg/kg. The CD4+ and CD8+ T cells in the blood had expanded clonally by week 6 at 0.1 to 3.0 mg/kg.

The sequence was obtained from an adult with an advanced solid tumor such as melanoma, head and neck, liver or kidney cancer. This specimen was CD4+ or CD8+ T cells sorted from blood, taken in a trial of the OX40 agonist ivuxolimab. The chain has TRBV19 and TRBJ1-2; TRBD1 might be the D (6 bases). CDR3 region: CASSIAGEGLYGYTF. The CDR3 nucleotides are TGTGCCAGTAGTATTGCAGGGGAAGGGCTCTATGGCTACACCTTC.